Sequencing of this T cell receptor beta chain was carried out in a study of T cell responses to AZD1222 COVID-19 vaccine. Trimming pared 6 bases from V and 5 bases from J, leaving 14 bases between. Germline V CDR1 and CDR2: SGHKS, YYEKEE (reference sequence). The CDR3 is 13 amino acids. The protocol was immunoSEQ multiplex PCR, while the TCRdb copy is restricted to in-frame clones and leaves out a portion. There are 100,000 to 150,000 clones in the sample; 89% occur only once, and around 5.9% lies in the top ten. Sequencing was performed on peripheral blood, taken on day 0 of AZD1222 vaccination. The genes are TRBV5-5 and TRBJ1-1; D gene ambiguous. The sequence was collected from an adult in good health. The CDR3 sequence: CASKTPLRTEAFF. In DNA, the CDR3 is TGTGCCAGCAAGACACCACTGAGGACTGAAGCTTTCTTT.